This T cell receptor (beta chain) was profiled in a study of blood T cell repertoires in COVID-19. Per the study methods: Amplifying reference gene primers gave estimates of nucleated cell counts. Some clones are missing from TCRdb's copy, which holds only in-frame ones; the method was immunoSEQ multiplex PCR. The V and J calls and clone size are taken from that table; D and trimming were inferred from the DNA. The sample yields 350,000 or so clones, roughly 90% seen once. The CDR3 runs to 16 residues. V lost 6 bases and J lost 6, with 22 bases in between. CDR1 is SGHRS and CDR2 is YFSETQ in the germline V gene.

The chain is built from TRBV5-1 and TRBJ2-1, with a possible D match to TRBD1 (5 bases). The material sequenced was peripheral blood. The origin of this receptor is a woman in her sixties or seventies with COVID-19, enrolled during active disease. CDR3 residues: CASTPGQPQGINEQFF. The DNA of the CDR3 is TGCGCCAGCACCCCAGGACAACCGCAAGGGATCAATGAGCAGTTCTTC.